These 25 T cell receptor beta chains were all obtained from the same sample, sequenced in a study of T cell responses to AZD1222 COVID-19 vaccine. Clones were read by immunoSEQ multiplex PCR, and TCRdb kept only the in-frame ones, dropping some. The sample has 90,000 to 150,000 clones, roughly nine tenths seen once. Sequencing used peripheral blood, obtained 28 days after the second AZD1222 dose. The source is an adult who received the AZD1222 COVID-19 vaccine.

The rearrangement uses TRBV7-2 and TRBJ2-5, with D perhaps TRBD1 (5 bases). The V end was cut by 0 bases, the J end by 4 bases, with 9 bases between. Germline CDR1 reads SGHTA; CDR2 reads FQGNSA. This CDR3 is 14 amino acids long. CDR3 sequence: CASSLAQGRETQYF. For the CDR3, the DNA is TGTGCCAGCAGCTTAGCCCAGGGCAGAGAGACCCAGTACTTC. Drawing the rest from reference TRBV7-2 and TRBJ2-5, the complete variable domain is GAGVSQSPSNKVTEKGKDVELRCDPISGHTALYWYRQSLGQGLEFLIYFQGNSAPDKSGLPSDRFSAERTGGSVSTLTIQRTQQEDSAVYLCASSLAQGRETQYFGPGTRLLVL.

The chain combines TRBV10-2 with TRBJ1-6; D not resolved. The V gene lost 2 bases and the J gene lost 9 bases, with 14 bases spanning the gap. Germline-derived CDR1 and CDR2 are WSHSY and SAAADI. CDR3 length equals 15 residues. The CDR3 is CASSELPPGISPLHF. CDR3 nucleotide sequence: TGCGCCAGCAGTGAGCTTCCCCCGGGGATTTCACCCCTCCACTTT.

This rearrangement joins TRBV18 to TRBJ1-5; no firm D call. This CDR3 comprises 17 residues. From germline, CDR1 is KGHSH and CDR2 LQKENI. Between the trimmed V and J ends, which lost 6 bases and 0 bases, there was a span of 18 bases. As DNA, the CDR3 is TGTGCCAGCTCTCCTTTACCCCTCGGGGATAGCAATCAGCCCCAGCATTTT. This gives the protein CASSPLPLGDSNQPQHF.

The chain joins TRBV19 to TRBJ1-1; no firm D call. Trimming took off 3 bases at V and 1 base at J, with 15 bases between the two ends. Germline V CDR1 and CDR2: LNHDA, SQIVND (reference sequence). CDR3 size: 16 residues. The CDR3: CASSMGLRRQNTEAFF. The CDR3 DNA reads TGTGCCAGTAGTATGGGCCTAAGGAGGCAGAACACTGAAGCTTTCTTT.

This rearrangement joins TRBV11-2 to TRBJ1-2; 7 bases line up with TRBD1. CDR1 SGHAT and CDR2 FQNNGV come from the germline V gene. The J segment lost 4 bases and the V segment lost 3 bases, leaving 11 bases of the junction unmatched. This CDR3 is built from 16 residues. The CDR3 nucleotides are TGTGCCAGCAGCTTGGGTCCCAACAGGGGTGGCTATGGCTACACCTTC. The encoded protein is CASSLGPNRGGYGYTF.

CDR3 nucleotides: TGCGCCAGCAGCCAAGTTGACCCTGGACAGGGCCCGAACTATGGCTACACCTTC. Amino acids: CASSQVDPGQGPNYGYTF. This chain joins TRBV4-3 and TRBJ1-2; 8 bases map to TRBD1. This CDR3 has 18 residues. Germline-derived CDR1 and CDR2 are LGHNA and YSLEER. V trimming: 1 base; J trimming: 2 bases; junction bases outside the gene matches: 12.

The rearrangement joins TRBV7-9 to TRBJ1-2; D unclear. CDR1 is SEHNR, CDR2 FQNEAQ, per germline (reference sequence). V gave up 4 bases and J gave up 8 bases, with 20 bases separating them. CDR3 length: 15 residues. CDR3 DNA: TGTGCCAGCAGCTCACCTGGCAGGCAGATCCTCGGCTACACCTTC. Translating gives CASSSPGRQILGYTF.

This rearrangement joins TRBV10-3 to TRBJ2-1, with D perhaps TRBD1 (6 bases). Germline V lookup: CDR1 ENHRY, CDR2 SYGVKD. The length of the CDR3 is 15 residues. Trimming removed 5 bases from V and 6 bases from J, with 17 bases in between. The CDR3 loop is CAISSGAHLFNEQFF. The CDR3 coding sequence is TGTGCCATCAGTTCAGGGGCCCACTTATTCAATGAGCAGTTCTTC.

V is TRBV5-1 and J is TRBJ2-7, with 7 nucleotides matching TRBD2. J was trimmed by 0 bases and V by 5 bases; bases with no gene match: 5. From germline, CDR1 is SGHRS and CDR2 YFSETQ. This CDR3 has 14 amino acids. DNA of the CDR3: TGCGCCAGCAGAGCGGGGTCTAGCTCCTACGAGCAGTACTTC. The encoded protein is CASRAGSSSYEQYF.

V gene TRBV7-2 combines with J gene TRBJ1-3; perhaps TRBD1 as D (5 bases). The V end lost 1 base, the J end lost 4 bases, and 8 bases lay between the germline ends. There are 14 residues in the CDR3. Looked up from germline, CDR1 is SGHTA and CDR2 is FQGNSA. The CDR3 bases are TGTGCCAGCAGCTTAGGGGGGAAGGGAAACACCATATATTTT. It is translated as CASSLGGKGNTIYF.

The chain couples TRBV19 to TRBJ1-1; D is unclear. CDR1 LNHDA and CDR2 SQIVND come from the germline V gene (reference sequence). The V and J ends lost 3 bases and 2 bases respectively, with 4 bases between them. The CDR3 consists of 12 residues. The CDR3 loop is CASSIGNTEAFF. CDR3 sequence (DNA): TGTGCCAGTAGTATCGGAAACACTGAAGCTTTCTTT.

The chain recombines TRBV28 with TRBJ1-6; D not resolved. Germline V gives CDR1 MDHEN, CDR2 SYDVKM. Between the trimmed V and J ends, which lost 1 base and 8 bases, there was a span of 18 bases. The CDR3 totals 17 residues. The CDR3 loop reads CASSLLAAIPPDSPLHF. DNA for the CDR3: TGTGCCAGCAGTTTATTGGCGGCCATCCCGCCGGATTCACCCCTCCACTTT.

CDR3 sequence reads: CASSFRENTEAFF. DNA for the CDR3: TGTGCCAGCAGCTTCCGGGAGAACACTGAAGCTTTCTTT. The chain recombines TRBV11-3 with TRBJ1-1; D not resolved. The length of the CDR3 is 13 residues. V was trimmed by 3 bases and J by 1 base, leaving 6 bases between them. From germline, CDR1 is SGHNT and CDR2 YENEEA.

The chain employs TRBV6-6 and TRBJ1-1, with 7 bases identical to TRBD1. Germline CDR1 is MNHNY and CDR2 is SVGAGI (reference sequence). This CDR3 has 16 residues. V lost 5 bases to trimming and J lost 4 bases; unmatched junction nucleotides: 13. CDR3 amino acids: CASSPNQQTGITEAFF. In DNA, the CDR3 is TGTGCCAGCAGTCCCAATCAACAGACAGGGATCACTGAAGCTTTCTTT.

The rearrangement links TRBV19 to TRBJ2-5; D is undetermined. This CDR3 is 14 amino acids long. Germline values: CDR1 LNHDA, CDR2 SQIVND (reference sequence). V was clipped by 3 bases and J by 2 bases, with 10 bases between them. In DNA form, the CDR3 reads TGTGCCAGTAGTATCGGCAACCAGCAAGAGACCCAGTACTTC. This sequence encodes CASSIGNQQETQYF.

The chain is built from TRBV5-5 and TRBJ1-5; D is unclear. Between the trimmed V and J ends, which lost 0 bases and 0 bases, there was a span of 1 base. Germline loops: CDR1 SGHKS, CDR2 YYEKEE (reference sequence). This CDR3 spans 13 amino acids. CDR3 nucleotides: TGTGCCAGCAGCTTGGGTAGCAATCAGCCCCAGCATTTT. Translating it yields CASSLGSNQPQHF.

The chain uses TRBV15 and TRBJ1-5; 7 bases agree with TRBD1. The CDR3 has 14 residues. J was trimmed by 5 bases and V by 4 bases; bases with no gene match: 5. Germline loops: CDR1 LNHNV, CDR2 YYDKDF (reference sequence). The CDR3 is CATSKGGAHQPQHF. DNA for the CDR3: TGTGCCACCAGCAAAGGGGGCGCCCATCAGCCCCAGCATTTT.

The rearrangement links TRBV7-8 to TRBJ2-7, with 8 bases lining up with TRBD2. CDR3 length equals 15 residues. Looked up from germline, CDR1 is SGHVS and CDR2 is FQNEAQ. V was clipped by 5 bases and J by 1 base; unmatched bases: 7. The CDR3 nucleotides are TGTGCCAGCAGCCCCCGGGCGGGGGGTTCCTACGAGCAGTACTTC. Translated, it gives CASSPRAGGSYEQYF.

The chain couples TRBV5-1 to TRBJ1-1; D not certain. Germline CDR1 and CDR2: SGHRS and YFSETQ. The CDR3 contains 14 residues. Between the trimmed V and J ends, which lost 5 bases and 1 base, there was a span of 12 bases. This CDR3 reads CASSSQQTNTEAFF. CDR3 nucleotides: TGCGCCAGCAGTTCCCAACAAACGAACACTGAAGCTTTCTTT.

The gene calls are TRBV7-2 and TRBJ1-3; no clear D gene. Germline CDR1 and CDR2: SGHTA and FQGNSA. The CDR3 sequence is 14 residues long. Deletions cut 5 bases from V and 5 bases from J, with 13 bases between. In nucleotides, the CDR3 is TGTGCCAGCAGCCCCGTTACGGCGAGAAACACCATATATTTT. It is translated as CASSPVTARNTIYF.

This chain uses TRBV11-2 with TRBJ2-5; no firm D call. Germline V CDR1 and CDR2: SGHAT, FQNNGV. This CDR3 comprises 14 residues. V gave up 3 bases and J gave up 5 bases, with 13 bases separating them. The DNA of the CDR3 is TGTGCCAGCAGCTTGAACGCCCTATTGGAGACCCAGTACTTC. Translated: CASSLNALLETQYF.

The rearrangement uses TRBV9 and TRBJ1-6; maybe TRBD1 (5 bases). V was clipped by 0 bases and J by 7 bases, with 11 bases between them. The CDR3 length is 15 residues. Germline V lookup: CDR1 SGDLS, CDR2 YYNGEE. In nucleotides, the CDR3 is TGTGCCAGCAGCGTAGGTGCAGGGCTGAATTCACCCCTCCACTTT. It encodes CASSVGAGLNSPLHF.

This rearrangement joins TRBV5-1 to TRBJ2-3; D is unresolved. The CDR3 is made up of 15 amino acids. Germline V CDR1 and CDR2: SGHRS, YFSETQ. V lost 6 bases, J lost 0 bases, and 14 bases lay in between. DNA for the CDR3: TGCGCCAGCAAGGAGAGGATTCACAGCACAGATACGCAGTATTTT. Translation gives CASKERIHSTDTQYF.

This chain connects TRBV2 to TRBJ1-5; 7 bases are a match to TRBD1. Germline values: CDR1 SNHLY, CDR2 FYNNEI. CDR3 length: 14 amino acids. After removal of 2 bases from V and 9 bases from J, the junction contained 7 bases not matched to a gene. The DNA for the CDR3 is TGTGCCAGCAGTGAAATGGCAGGGGGGACGCCCCAGCATTTT. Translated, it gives CASSEMAGGTPQHF.

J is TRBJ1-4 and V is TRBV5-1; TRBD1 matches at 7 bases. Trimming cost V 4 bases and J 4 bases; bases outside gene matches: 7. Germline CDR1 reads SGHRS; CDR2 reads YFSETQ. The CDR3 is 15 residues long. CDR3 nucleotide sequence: TGCGCCAGCAGCCACGGACAGGTGATTAATGAAAAACTGTTTTTT. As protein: CASSHGQVINEKLFF.